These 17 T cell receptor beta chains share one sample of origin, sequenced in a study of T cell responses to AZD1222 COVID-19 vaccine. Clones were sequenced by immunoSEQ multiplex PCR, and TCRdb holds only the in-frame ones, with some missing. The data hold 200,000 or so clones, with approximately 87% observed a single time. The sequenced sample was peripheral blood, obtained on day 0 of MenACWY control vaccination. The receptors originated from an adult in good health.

The CDR3 loop reads CASSVEASGARDTQYF. CDR3 sequence (DNA): TGTGCCAGCAGCGTAGAGGCTAGCGGGGCCAGAGATACGCAGTATTTT. This chain uses TRBV9 with TRBJ2-3; TRBD2 aligns across 9 bases. The CDR3 covers 16 residues. In germline, CDR1 is SGDLS, CDR2 YYNGEE. Losses at the gene ends were 0 bases for V and 5 bases for J; bases not matched to a gene: 7.

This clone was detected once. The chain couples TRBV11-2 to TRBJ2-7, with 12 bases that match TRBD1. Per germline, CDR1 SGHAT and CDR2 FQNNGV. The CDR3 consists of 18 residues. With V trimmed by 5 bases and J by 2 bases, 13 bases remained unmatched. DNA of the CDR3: TGTGCCAGCAGCCCTATAGGCCGGGACAGGGGGCGACCCTACGAGCAGTACTTC. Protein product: CASSPIGRDRGRPYEQYF.

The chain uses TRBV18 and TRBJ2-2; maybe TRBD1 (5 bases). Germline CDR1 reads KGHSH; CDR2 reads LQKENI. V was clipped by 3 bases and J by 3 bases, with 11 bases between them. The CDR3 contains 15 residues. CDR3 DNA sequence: TGTGCCAGCTCACCGGCAGGGTCGGACACCGGGGAGCTGTTTTTT. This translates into CASSPAGSDTGELFF.

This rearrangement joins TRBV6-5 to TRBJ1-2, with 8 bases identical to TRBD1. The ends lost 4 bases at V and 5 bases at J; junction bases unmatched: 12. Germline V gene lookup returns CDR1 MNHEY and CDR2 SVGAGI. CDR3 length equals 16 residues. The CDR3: CASSSSGTGLLYGYTF. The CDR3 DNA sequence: TGTGCCAGCAGTTCATCCGGGACAGGCCTACTATATGGCTACACCTTC.

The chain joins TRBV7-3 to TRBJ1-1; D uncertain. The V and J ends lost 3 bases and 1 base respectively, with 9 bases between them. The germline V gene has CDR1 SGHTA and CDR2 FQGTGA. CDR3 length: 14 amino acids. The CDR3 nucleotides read TGTGCCAGCAGCTTGATTTCAGGGAACACTGAAGCTTTCTTT. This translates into CASSLISGNTEAFF.

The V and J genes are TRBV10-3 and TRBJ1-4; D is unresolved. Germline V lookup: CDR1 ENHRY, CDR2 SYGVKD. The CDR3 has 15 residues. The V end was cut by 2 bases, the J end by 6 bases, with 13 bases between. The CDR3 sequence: CAISEVFTGDEKLFF. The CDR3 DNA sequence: TGTGCCATCAGTGAGGTTTTTACCGGTGATGAAAAACTGTTTTTT.

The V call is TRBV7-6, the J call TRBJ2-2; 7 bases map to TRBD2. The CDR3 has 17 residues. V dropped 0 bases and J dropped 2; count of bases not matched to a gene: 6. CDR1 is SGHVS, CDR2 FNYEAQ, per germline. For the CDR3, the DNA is TGTGCCAGCAGCTTAGCGGGAGGGCCGCTTAACACCGGGGAGCTGTTTTTT. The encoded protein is CASSLAGGPLNTGELFF.

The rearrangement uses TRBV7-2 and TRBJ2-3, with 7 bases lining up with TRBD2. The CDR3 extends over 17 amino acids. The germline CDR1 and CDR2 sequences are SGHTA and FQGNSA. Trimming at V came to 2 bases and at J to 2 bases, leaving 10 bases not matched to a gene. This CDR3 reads CASSLRPSGTNTDTQYF. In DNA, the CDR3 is TGTGCCAGCAGCTTAAGGCCTAGCGGTACTAACACAGATACGCAGTATTTT.

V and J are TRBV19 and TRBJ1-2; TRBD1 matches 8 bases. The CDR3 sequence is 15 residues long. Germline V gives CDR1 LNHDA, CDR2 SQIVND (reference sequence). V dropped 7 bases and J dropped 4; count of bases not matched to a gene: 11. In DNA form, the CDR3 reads TGTGCCAGTACCACCATACAGGGGGAGGTCTATGGCTACACCTTC. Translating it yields CASTTIQGEVYGYTF.

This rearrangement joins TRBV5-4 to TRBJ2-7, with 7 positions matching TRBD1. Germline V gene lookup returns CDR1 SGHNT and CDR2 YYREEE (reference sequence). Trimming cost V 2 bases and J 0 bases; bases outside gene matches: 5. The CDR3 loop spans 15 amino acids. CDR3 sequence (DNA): TGTGCCAGCAGCTTAAAACAGGGGAGCTCCTACGAGCAGTACTTC. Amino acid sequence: CASSLKQGSSYEQYF. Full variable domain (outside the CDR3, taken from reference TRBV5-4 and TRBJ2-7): ETGVTQSPTHLIKTRGQQVTLRCSSQSGHNTVSWYQQALGQGPQFIFQYYREEENGRGNFPPRFSGLQFPNYSSELNVNALELDDSALYLCASSLKQGSSYEQYFGPGTRLTVT.

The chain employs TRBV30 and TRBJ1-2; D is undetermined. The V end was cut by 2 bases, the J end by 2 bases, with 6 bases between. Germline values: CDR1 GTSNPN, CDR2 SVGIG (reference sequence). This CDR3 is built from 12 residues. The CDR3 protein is CAWSTDNYGYTF. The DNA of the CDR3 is TGTGCCTGGAGTACAGACAACTATGGCTACACCTTC.

The DNA for the CDR3 is TGTGCCAGCAGCCCCCGCAGGGGTCTTTACAATGAGCAGTTCTTC. Protein product: CASSPRRGLYNEQFF. This rearrangement joins TRBV9 to TRBJ2-1; possibly TRBD1 for D (6 bases). From germline, CDR1 is SGDLS and CDR2 YYNGEE. The CDR3 totals 15 residues. Deletions cut 4 bases from V and 4 bases from J, with 15 bases between.

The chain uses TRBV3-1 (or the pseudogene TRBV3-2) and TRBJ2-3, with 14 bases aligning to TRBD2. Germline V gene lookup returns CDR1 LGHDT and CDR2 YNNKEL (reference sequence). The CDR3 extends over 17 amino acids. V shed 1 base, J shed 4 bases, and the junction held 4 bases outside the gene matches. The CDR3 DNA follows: TGTGCCAGCAGCCAAGCGACTAGCGGGGGGGAGGCAGATACGCAGTATTTT. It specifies CASSQATSGGEADTQYF.

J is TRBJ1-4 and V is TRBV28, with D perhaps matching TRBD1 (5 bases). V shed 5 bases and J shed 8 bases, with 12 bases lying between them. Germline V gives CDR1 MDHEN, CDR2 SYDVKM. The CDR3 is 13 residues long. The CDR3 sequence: CASSRTGGEKLFF. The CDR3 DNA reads TGTGCCAGCAGTCGGACCGGGGGGGAAAAACTGTTTTTT. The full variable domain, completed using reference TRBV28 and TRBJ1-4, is DVKVTQSSRYLVKRTGEKVFLECVQDMDHENMFWYRQDPGLGLRLIYFSYDVKMKEKGDIPEGYSVSREKKERFSLILESASTNQTSMYLCASSRTGGEKLFFGSGTQLSVL.

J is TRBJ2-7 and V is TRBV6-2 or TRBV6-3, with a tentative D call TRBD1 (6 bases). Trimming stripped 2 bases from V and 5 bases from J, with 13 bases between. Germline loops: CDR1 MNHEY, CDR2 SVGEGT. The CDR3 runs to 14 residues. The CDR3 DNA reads TGTGCCAGCAGTTACAGCACAGGGTCTGACGAGCAGTACTTC. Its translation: CASSYSTGSDEQYF.

The CDR3 loop reads CASTSGGANTEAFF. As DNA, the CDR3 is TGTGCCAGCACGAGTGGGGGGGCGAACACTGAAGCTTTCTTT. The J gene is TRBJ1-1, the V gene TRBV28; perhaps TRBD1 as D (6 bases). In germline, CDR1 is MDHEN, CDR2 SYDVKM. V was cut by 7 bases and J by 1 base, with 13 bases left in between. CDR3 length: 14 residues.

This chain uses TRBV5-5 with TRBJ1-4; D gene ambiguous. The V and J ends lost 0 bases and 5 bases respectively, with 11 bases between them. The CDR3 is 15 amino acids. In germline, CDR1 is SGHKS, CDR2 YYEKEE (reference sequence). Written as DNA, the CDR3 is TGTGCCAGCAGCTTGGATCTTGACTCGAATGAAAAACTGTTTTTT. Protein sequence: CASSLDLDSNEKLFF.